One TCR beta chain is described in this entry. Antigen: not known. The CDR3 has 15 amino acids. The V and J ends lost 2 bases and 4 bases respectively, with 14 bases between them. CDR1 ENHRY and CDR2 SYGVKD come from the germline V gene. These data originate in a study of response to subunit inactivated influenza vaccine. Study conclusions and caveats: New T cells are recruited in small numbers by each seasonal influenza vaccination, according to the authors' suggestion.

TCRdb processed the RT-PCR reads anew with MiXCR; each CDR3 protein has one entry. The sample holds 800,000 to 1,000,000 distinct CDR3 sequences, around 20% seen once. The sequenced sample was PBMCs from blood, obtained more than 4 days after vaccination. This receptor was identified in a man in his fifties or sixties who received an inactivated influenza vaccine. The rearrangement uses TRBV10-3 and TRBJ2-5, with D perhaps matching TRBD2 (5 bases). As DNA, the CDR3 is TGTGCCATCAGTGAGCTCTCAGGAGGAGGAGAGACCCAGTACTTC. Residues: CAISELSGGGETQYF.